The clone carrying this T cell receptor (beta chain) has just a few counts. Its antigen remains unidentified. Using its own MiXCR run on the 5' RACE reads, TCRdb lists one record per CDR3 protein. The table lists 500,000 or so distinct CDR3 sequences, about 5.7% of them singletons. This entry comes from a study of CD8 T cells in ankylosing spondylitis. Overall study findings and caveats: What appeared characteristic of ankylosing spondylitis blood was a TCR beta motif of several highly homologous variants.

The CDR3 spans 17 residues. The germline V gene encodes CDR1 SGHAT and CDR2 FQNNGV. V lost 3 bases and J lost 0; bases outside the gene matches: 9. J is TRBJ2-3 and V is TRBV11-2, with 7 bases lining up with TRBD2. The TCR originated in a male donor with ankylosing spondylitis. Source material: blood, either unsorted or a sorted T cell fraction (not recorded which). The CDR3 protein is CASSFLTAGSSTDTQYF. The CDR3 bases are TGTGCCAGCAGCTTCCTAACAGCGGGGTCTAGCACAGATACGCAGTATTTT.